This is a list of T cell receptor beta chains from one sample in a study of blood T cells in healthy people across ages. MiXCR was run by TCRdb on the 5' RACE reads, yielding one entry per CDR3 protein. The sample has 760,000 or so distinct CDR3 sequences, 20% to 25% seen once. This sample was also put to use in a study of T cells of mothers and their children.

Sequenced sample: blood. All receptors come from a boy aged 10-17 years in good health. Both conserved end residues are part of each CDR3. The D gene is left open where the match is weak. The size field is filled for only some rows; it gives once, few, many or a size class.

clone_size: -; d_call: TRBD1; j_call: TRBJ2-7; v_call: TRBV7-8; cdr3_aa: CASSTHRGPYEQYF; cdr3_nt: TGTGCCAGCAGCACCCACAGGGGGCCCTACGAGCAGTACTTC
clone_size: few; d_call: TRBD1; j_call: TRBJ1-6; v_call: TRBV20-1; cdr3_aa: CSASLAGGQGRSYNSPLHF; cdr3_nt: TGCAGTGCTAGCCTTGCCGGAGGACAGGGGCGCTCCTATAATTCACCCCTCCACTTT
clone_size: few; d_call: -; j_call: TRBJ1-3; v_call: TRBV7-6; cdr3_aa: CASSQGGSRTGNTIYF; cdr3_nt: TGTGCCAGCAGCCAGGGAGGGAGTAGAACTGGAAACACCATATATTTT
clone_size: -; d_call: -; j_call: TRBJ1-1; v_call: TRBV21-1; cdr3_aa: CASRRGGLNTEAFF; cdr3_nt: TGTGCCAGCAGAAGAGGGGGATTAAACACTGAAGCTTTCTTT
clone_size: -; d_call: TRBD2; j_call: TRBJ2-5; v_call: TRBV7-3; cdr3_aa: CASSIAGKETQYF; cdr3_nt: TGTGCCAGCAGCATAGCGGGGAAAGAGACCCAGTACTTC
clone_size: many; d_call: TRBD1; j_call: TRBJ2-5; v_call: TRBV10-3; cdr3_aa: CAISGQGQETQYF; cdr3_nt: TGTGCCATCAGTGGACAGGGTCAAGAGACCCAGTACTTC
clone_size: -; d_call: -; j_call: TRBJ1-4; v_call: TRBV19; cdr3_aa: CASKTTATNEKLFF; cdr3_nt: TGTGCCAGTAAAACGACAGCTACTAATGAAAAACTGTTTTTT
clone_size: -; d_call: TRBD2; j_call: TRBJ2-5; v_call: TRBV6-2/TRBV6-3; cdr3_aa: CASSYAAGGRETQYF; cdr3_nt: TGTGCCAGCAGTTATGCCGCGGGAGGGCGAGAGACCCAGTACTTC
clone_size: -; d_call: -; j_call: TRBJ2-7; v_call: TRBV9; cdr3_aa: CASSVGGANYEQYF; cdr3_nt: TGTGCCAGCAGCGTAGGAGGAGCTAACTACGAGCAGTACTTC
clone_size: -; d_call: -; j_call: TRBJ2-4; v_call: TRBV20-1; cdr3_aa: CSASSTAAKNIQYF; cdr3_nt: TGCAGTGCTTCTTCGACAGCCGCCAAAAACATTCAGTACTTC
clone_size: -; d_call: -; j_call: TRBJ2-5; v_call: TRBV20-1; cdr3_aa: CSARPSQETQYF; cdr3_nt: TGCAGTGCTAGGCCTTCTCAAGAGACCCAGTACTTC
clone_size: many; d_call: -; j_call: TRBJ2-7; v_call: TRBV28; cdr3_aa: CASSSSGGNPSYEQYF; cdr3_nt: TGTGCCAGCAGTTCCTCTGGGGGGAATCCCTCCTACGAGCAGTACTTC
clone_size: -; d_call: -; j_call: TRBJ1-5; v_call: TRBV3-1; cdr3_aa: CASSQVGGTACNQPQHF; cdr3_nt: TGTGCCAGCAGCCAAGTCGGTGGGACGGCTTGCAATCAGCCCCAGCATTTT
clone_size: -; d_call: -; j_call: TRBJ1-4; v_call: TRBV20-1; cdr3_aa: CSARGPAKLFF; cdr3_nt: TGCAGTGCTAGAGGCCCGGCAAAACTGTTTTTT
clone_size: few; d_call: TRBD1; j_call: TRBJ2-1; v_call: TRBV4-1; cdr3_aa: CASSHETGSSYNEQFF; cdr3_nt: TGCGCCAGCAGCCACGAGACAGGGAGCTCCTACAATGAGCAGTTCTTC
clone_size: few; d_call: TRBD2; j_call: TRBJ2-7; v_call: TRBV15; cdr3_aa: CATSRAGGEQYF; cdr3_nt: TGTGCCACCAGCAGAGCGGGGGGCGAGCAGTACTTC
clone_size: -; d_call: TRBD2; j_call: TRBJ2-7; v_call: TRBV7-2; cdr3_aa: CASSLELAYYEQYF; cdr3_nt: TGTGCCAGCAGCTTAGAACTAGCGTACTACGAGCAGTACTTC
clone_size: -; d_call: TRBD2; j_call: TRBJ2-3; v_call: TRBV6-4; cdr3_aa: CASSDSAGGPDTQYF; cdr3_nt: TGTGCCAGCAGTGACTCGGCGGGGGGGCCAGATACGCAGTATTTT
clone_size: -; d_call: TRBD2; j_call: TRBJ2-1; v_call: TRBV11-2; cdr3_aa: CASTQGLAGPDEQFF; cdr3_nt: TGTGCCAGCACCCAGGGACTAGCGGGACCCGATGAGCAGTTCTTC
clone_size: -; d_call: -; j_call: TRBJ2-7; v_call: TRBV2; cdr3_aa: CASADIYEQYF; cdr3_nt: TGTGCCAGCGCAGATATCTACGAGCAGTACTTC
clone_size: few; d_call: TRBD2; j_call: TRBJ2-1; v_call: TRBV14; cdr3_aa: CASSQMTSGRRSYNEQFF; cdr3_nt: TGTGCCAGCAGCCAAATGACTAGCGGGAGACGCTCCTACAATGAGCAGTTCTTC
clone_size: -; d_call: -; j_call: TRBJ2-3; v_call: TRBV7-2; cdr3_aa: CASSRAFATSTDTQYF; cdr3_nt: TGTGCCAGCAGCCGAGCCTTCGCAACTAGCACAGATACGCAGTATTTT
clone_size: -; d_call: TRBD1; j_call: TRBJ1-2; v_call: TRBV20-1; cdr3_aa: CSAGTVIYGYTF; cdr3_nt: TGCAGTGCCGGGACAGTTATCTATGGCTACACCTTC
clone_size: -; d_call: -; j_call: TRBJ2-5; v_call: TRBV14; cdr3_aa: CASSQRDQGFQETQYF; cdr3_nt: TGTGCCAGCAGCCAAAGGGACCAGGGATTCCAAGAGACCCAGTACTTC
clone_size: few; d_call: -; j_call: TRBJ2-6; v_call: TRBV29-1; cdr3_aa: CSAGLSGANVLTF; cdr3_nt: TGCAGCGCGGGACTTTCTGGGGCCAACGTCCTGACTTTC
clone_size: -; d_call: -; j_call: TRBJ2-3; v_call: TRBV7-3; cdr3_aa: CASSLTPGAVTDTQYF; cdr3_nt: TGTGCCAGCAGCTTAACGCCCGGAGCGGTCACAGATACGCAGTATTTT
clone_size: -; d_call: -; j_call: TRBJ2-7; v_call: TRBV6-1; cdr3_aa: CASSITTGYINEQYF; cdr3_nt: TGTGCCAGCAGTATAACTACAGGGTACATCAACGAGCAGTACTTC
clone_size: few; d_call: -; j_call: TRBJ1-1; v_call: TRBV5-1; cdr3_aa: CASSLTQDTEAFF; cdr3_nt: TGCGCCAGCAGCTTGACACAGGACACTGAAGCTTTCTTT
clone_size: few; d_call: -; j_call: TRBJ2-1; v_call: TRBV20-1; cdr3_aa: CSANRLGRYNEQFF; cdr3_nt: TGCAGTGCTAACAGACTAGGCCGTTACAATGAGCAGTTCTTC
clone_size: few; d_call: TRBD1; j_call: TRBJ2-4; v_call: TRBV7-3; cdr3_aa: CASSPGGQGKNIQYF; cdr3_nt: TGTGCCAGCAGCCCAGGAGGACAGGGTAAAAACATTCAGTACTTC
clone_size: -; d_call: -; j_call: TRBJ2-7; v_call: TRBV3-1; cdr3_aa: CASRIGGDEQYF; cdr3_nt: TGTGCCAGCAGGATTGGAGGGGACGAGCAGTACTTC
clone_size: -; d_call: -; j_call: TRBJ2-4; v_call: TRBV27; cdr3_aa: CASSSAIKNIQYF; cdr3_nt: TGTGCCAGCAGTTCAGCGATAAAAAACATTCAGTACTTC
clone_size: few; d_call: -; j_call: TRBJ2-5; v_call: TRBV7-8; cdr3_aa: CASSLDPAVMQETQYF; cdr3_nt: TGTGCCAGCAGCTTAGATCCAGCGGTTATGCAAGAGACCCAGTACTTC
clone_size: few; d_call: TRBD1; j_call: TRBJ2-5; v_call: TRBV4-1; cdr3_aa: CASSQGLSGTGHQETQYF; cdr3_nt: TGCGCCAGCAGCCAAGGTCTCTCCGGGACAGGGCATCAAGAGACCCAGTACTTC
clone_size: few; d_call: -; j_call: TRBJ1-1; v_call: TRBV19; cdr3_aa: CASSKGGTEAFF; cdr3_nt: TGTGCCAGTAGTAAGGGGGGCACTGAAGCTTTCTTT
clone_size: -; d_call: -; j_call: TRBJ2-7; v_call: TRBV2; cdr3_aa: CASSVQGNSYEQYF; cdr3_nt: TGTGCCAGCAGTGTGCAGGGTAACTCCTACGAGCAGTACTTC
clone_size: -; d_call: -; j_call: TRBJ2-3; v_call: TRBV7-9; cdr3_aa: CASSSSASLRAQYF; cdr3_nt: TGTGCCAGCAGCTCCTCGGCATCCTTGCGTGCGCAGTATTTT
clone_size: few; d_call: -; j_call: TRBJ2-1; v_call: TRBV6-5; cdr3_aa: CASGARSSYNEQFF; cdr3_nt: TGTGCCAGCGGGGCTCGGAGCTCCTACAATGAGCAGTTCTTC
clone_size: few; d_call: -; j_call: TRBJ2-7; v_call: TRBV7-2; cdr3_aa: CASSFNSREQYF; cdr3_nt: TGTGCCAGCAGCTTTAATAGTCGCGAGCAGTACTTC
clone_size: -; d_call: -; j_call: TRBJ2-5; v_call: TRBV5-6; cdr3_aa: CASSGVNQETQYF; cdr3_nt: TGTGCCAGCAGCGGCGTGAACCAAGAGACCCAGTACTTC
clone_size: -; d_call: TRBD2; j_call: TRBJ2-3; v_call: TRBV20-1; cdr3_aa: CSAAGLAGTTDTQYF; cdr3_nt: TGCAGTGCTGCTGGACTAGCGGGAACCACAGATACGCAGTATTTT
clone_size: -; d_call: -; j_call: TRBJ1-5; v_call: TRBV28; cdr3_aa: CASSVGQPQHF; cdr3_nt: TGTGCCAGCAGTGTAGGACAGCCCCAGCATTTT
clone_size: once; d_call: -; j_call: TRBJ1-3; v_call: TRBV6-6; cdr3_aa: CASSKYDRSGNTIYF; cdr3_nt: TGTGCCAGCAGTAAGTACGACAGATCTGGAAACACCATATATTTT
clone_size: few; d_call: -; j_call: TRBJ2-3; v_call: TRBV6-1; cdr3_aa: CASSEPADSTDTQYF; cdr3_nt: TGTGCCAGCAGTGAACCCGCGGACAGCACAGATACGCAGTATTTT
clone_size: -; d_call: -; j_call: TRBJ2-7; v_call: TRBV7-8; cdr3_aa: CASSDLTMSSYEQYF; cdr3_nt: TGTGCCAGCAGCGACCTGACAATGAGCTCCTACGAGCAGTACTTC